A single sample is the source of the 25 T cell receptor beta chains below, sequenced in a study of blood T cell repertoires in COVID-19. Profiled with immunoSEQ multiplex PCR; TCRdb holds only in-frame clones, not every one. The sample records 220,000 or so clones, roughly four fifths being singletons. Sequenced input: peripheral blood. The receptors derive from a woman aged 25 to 39 who had recovered from COVID-19.

This chain connects TRBV14 to TRBJ2-1; 9 bases fit TRBD2. CDR1 is SGHDN, CDR2 FVKESK, per germline. The CDR3 runs to 16 residues. After removal of 5 bases from V and 3 bases from J, the junction contained 8 bases not matched to a gene. CDR3 sequence: CASSGFSGRLYNEQFF. The CDR3, as DNA: TGTGCCAGCAGCGGGTTCAGCGGGAGGCTCTACAATGAGCAGTTCTTC.

V and J are TRBV3-1 (or the pseudogene TRBV3-2) and TRBJ2-7; 7 nucleotides line up with TRBD1. The CDR3 extends over 15 amino acids. Germline V lookup: CDR1 LGHDT, CDR2 YNNKEL (reference sequence). After removal of 4 bases from V and 2 bases from J, the junction contained 8 bases not matched to a gene. The CDR3 DNA is TGTGCCAGCAGCCTAAGACAGGGTGGAGCCTACGAGCAGTACTTC. Amino acid sequence: CASSLRQGGAYEQYF.

This clone was recorded once. The chain carries TRBV7-3 and TRBJ2-6; 9 bases agree with TRBD2. This CDR3 comprises 18 residues. After removal of 2 bases from V and 3 bases from J, the junction contained 8 bases not matched to a gene. Germline values: CDR1 SGHTA, CDR2 FQGTGA. The CDR3 protein is CASSLYAGGIDGANVLTF. CDR3 DNA: TGTGCCAGCAGCTTATACGCGGGAGGGATAGATGGGGCCAACGTCCTGACTTTC.

The chain uses TRBV28 and TRBJ1-5; no clear D. V lost 3 bases and J lost 4, with 13 bases in between. CDR1 and CDR2 from the germline V gene are MDHEN and SYDVKM. The CDR3 has 15 amino acids. Here the CDR3 DNA reads TGTGCCAGCAGTTTCGACCGAGGAATAAATCAGCCCCAGCATTTT. Its translation is CASSFDRGINQPQHF.

The V gene is TRBV7-6, the J gene TRBJ1-2, with 9 bases aligning to TRBD1. Per the germline V gene, CDR1 is SGHVS and CDR2 is FNYEAQ. V gave up 4 bases and J gave up 8 bases; unmatched junction bases: 5. The CDR3 is made up of 13 amino acids. CDR3 loop: CASSSTDRGGYTF. DNA for the CDR3: TGTGCCAGCAGCTCGACGGACAGGGGAGGCTACACCTTC. The complete variable domain, with remaining parts taken from reference TRBV7-6 and TRBJ1-2, reads GAGVSQSPRYKVTKRGQDVALRCDPISGHVSLYWYRQALGQGPEFLTYFNYEAQQDKSGLPNDRFSAERPEGSISTLTIQRTEQRDSAMYRCASSSTDRGGYTFGSGTRLTVV.

The chain recombines TRBV5-6 with TRBJ2-5; D may be TRBD2 (5 bases). The CDR3 runs to 12 residues. V lost 4 bases to trimming and J lost 5 bases, with 9 bases between them. Germline loops: CDR1 SGHDT, CDR2 YYEEEE. The DNA for the CDR3 is TGTGCCAGCAGCCCCCGAGGGGAGACCCAGTACTTC. Protein: CASSPRGETQYF.

A note on this clone: The same CDR3 is also encoded by other DNA sequences in this sample. This chain uses TRBV9 with TRBJ2-1; unclear D gene. The V gene's germline CDR1 is SGDLS and CDR2 YYNGEE. Between the trimmed V and J ends, which lost 0 bases and 0 bases, there was a span of 7 bases. The CDR3 length is 15 residues. The CDR3 sequence: CASSVGSSSYNEQFF. DNA for the CDR3: TGTGCCAGCAGCGTAGGTTCGAGCTCCTACAATGAGCAGTTCTTC.

The chain is built from TRBV11-2 and TRBJ2-1, with 14 bases aligning to TRBD2. The germline CDR1 and CDR2 sequences are SGHAT and FQNNGV. V gave up 5 bases and J gave up 7 bases; unmatched junction bases: 4. The CDR3 sequence is 15 residues long. The CDR3 DNA is TGTGCCAGCAGCAGGACTAGCGGGAGGTATAATGAGCAGTTCTTC. Its protein is CASSRTSGRYNEQFF.

The V and J genes are TRBV5-1 and TRBJ1-2; D is perhaps TRBD1 (6 bases). The length of the CDR3 is 13 residues. CDR1 is SGHRS and CDR2 is YFSETQ in the germline V gene. V was pared by 4 bases and J by 2 bases, with 9 bases between. The chain's CDR3 is CASSPGQNYGYTF. CDR3 coding DNA: TGCGCCAGCAGCCCCGGACAGAACTATGGCTACACCTTC. The variable domain in full, completed from reference TRBV5-1 and TRBJ1-2, reads KAGVTQTPRYLIKTRGQQVTLSCSPISGHRSVSWYQQTPGQGLQFLFEYFSETQRNKGNFPGRFSGRQFSNSRSEMNVSTLELGDSALYLCASSPGQNYGYTFGSGTRLTVV.

The V call is TRBV7-3, the J call TRBJ2-2; a weak D match, TRBD2 (7 bases). V was clipped by 0 bases and J by 5 bases, with 13 bases between them. This CDR3 contains 16 residues. Germline-derived CDR1 and CDR2 are SGHTA and FQGTGA. The CDR3 sequence: CASSLTRGARTGELFF. The CDR3 DNA sequence: TGTGCCAGCAGCTTAACTCGGGGGGCGAGGACCGGGGAGCTGTTTTTT.

This clone was counted a single time. The rearrangement uses TRBV19 and TRBJ1-4, with D maybe TRBD1 (6 bases). CDR1 LNHDA and CDR2 SQIVND come from the germline V gene (reference sequence). The CDR3 length is 14 residues. Trimming shortened V by 4 bases and J by 6 bases, and 12 bases separated the two germline ends. This chain's CDR3 is CASSSSTGYEKLFF. The DNA for the CDR3 is TGTGCCAGTAGTAGTAGTACAGGGTATGAAAAACTGTTTTTT.

V and J are TRBV5-4 and TRBJ1-2; TRBD1 is a possible D gene (5 bases). CDR3 length: 16 residues. With 4 bases removed from V and 5 bases from J, the gap between germline ends came to 21 bases. Per germline, CDR1 SGHNT and CDR2 YYREEE (reference sequence). The CDR3 region is CASSPSGGVEGYGYTF. CDR3 sequence (DNA): TGTGCCAGCAGCCCCAGCGGGGGGGTTGAGGGATATGGCTACACCTTC.

The rearrangement joins TRBV11-3 to TRBJ2-2; D might be TRBD2 (6 bases). The CDR3 spans 13 residues. V was clipped by 5 bases and J by 7 bases, with 11 bases between them. CDR1 is SGHNT and CDR2 is YENEEA in the germline V gene. This chain's CDR3 is CASSRSGRGELFF. The CDR3 DNA follows: TGTGCCAGCAGCCGCAGCGGGCGCGGGGAGCTGTTTTTT.

The chain uses TRBV28 and TRBJ1-1, with D perhaps TRBD1 (5 bases). CDR3 length equals 15 residues. Per the germline V gene, CDR1 is MDHEN and CDR2 is SYDVKM. Trimming pared 7 bases from V and 4 bases from J, leaving 19 bases between. The CDR3, as DNA: TGTGCCAGCACCGCGCCCGGGGGTCGAGGCACTGAAGCTTTCTTT. Translating gives CASTAPGGRGTEAFF.

CDR3 amino acids: CASSPGHDYGYTF. CDR3 coding DNA: TGTGCCAGCTCCCCGGGACATGACTATGGCTACACCTTC. The rearrangement uses TRBV18 and TRBJ1-2, with a weak D call TRBD1 (6 bases). CDR3 size: 13 residues. V was shortened by 6 bases and J by 3 bases, with 11 bases between the two germline ends. Germline CDR1 is KGHSH and CDR2 is LQKENI.

V usage is TRBV19 and J usage is TRBJ2-1; 10 positions match TRBD1. Trimming removed 9 bases from V and 8 bases from J; junction bases left unmatched: 10. This CDR3 has 14 residues. Per germline, CDR1 LNHDA and CDR2 SQIVND (reference sequence). DNA of the CDR3: TGTGCCAGCGGACCGGGACAGGGGATCGATGAGCAGTTCTTC. Translation: CASGPGQGIDEQFF.

This chain uses TRBV27 with TRBJ1-5, with D unresolved. Trimming pared 4 bases from V and 2 bases from J, leaving 18 bases between. Germline V gene sequence: CDR1 MNHEY, CDR2 SMNVEV (reference sequence). This CDR3 region has 17 residues. CDR3 loop: CASSSRSPAGGNQPQHF. The DNA of the CDR3 is TGTGCCAGCAGTTCCCGCTCCCCGGCGGGCGGCAATCAGCCCCAGCATTTT.

This chain links TRBV14 with TRBJ2-2; D is perhaps TRBD2 (5 bases). CDR3 length: 15 amino acids. Germline loops: CDR1 SGHDN, CDR2 FVKESK. Trimming shortened V by 4 bases and J by 1 base, and 10 bases separated the two germline ends. The CDR3 region has the DNA TGTGCCAGCAGCCGAACCGGGGTGAACACCGGGGAGCTGTTTTTT. As protein: CASSRTGVNTGELFF.

The chain carries TRBV27 and TRBJ2-5; TRBD1 is a possible D gene (5 bases). Germline V gene lookup returns CDR1 MNHEY and CDR2 SMNVEV (reference sequence). The CDR3 loop spans 13 amino acids. V was cut by 3 bases and J by 3 bases, with 8 bases left in between. As DNA, the CDR3 is TGTGCCAGCAGTTTCCTAGGGGAAGAGACCCAGTACTTC. This encodes CASSFLGEETQYF.

This clone was seen once. The rearrangement uses TRBV13 and TRBJ1-1, with 7 bases lining up with TRBD1. The V and J ends lost 3 bases and 5 bases, in that order; junction bases with no gene match: 9. Germline loops: CDR1 PRHDT, CDR2 FYEKMQ (reference sequence). The CDR3 consists of 15 residues. The CDR3 DNA is TGTGCCAGCAGCTTCCGACCAGGGGGTGGGACTGAAGCTTTCTTT. Its protein is CASSFRPGGGTEAFF.

This clone was detected once. The rearrangement joins TRBV2 to TRBJ2-3; D remains unclear. V dropped 4 bases and J dropped 4 bases, with 3 bases sitting between them. From germline, CDR1 is SNHLY and CDR2 FYNNEI. The CDR3 is 11 residues long. CDR3 residues: CASSVADTQYF. DNA of the CDR3: TGTGCCAGCAGTGTCGCAGATACGCAGTATTTT. Full variable domain (outside the CDR3, taken from reference TRBV2 and TRBJ2-3): EPEVTQTPSHQVTQMGQEVILRCVPISNHLYFYWYRQILGQKVEFLVSFYNNEISEKSEIFDDQFSVERPDGSNFTLKIRSTKLEDSAMYFCASSVADTQYFGPGTRLTVL.

The chain links TRBV9 to TRBJ2-7, with a possible D match to TRBD1 (6 bases). Deletions cut 3 bases from V and 4 bases from J, with 17 bases between. Per germline, CDR1 SGDLS and CDR2 YYNGEE. The CDR3 extends over 15 amino acids. The chain's CDR3 is CASSAGQGKGYEQYF. The CDR3 DNA reads as TGTGCCAGCAGCGCAGGTCAGGGGAAAGGGTACGAGCAGTACTTC.

The V call is TRBV6-5, the J call TRBJ2-5; 9 nucleotides match TRBD1. Trimming cost V 2 bases and J 5 bases; bases outside gene matches: 3. Per germline, CDR1 MNHEY and CDR2 SVGAGI. This CDR3 comprises 14 residues. The CDR3 reads CASSYGQGQETQYF. Here the CDR3 DNA reads TGTGCCAGCAGTTACGGACAGGGGCAGGAGACCCAGTACTTC.

V usage is TRBV11-2 and J usage is TRBJ2-5; possibly TRBD1 for D (6 bases). This CDR3 comprises 15 residues. With 4 bases removed from V and 5 bases from J, the gap between germline ends came to 17 bases. Germline lookup yields CDR1 SGHAT and CDR2 FQNNGV. The CDR3 loop is CASSSSEGVWETQYF. The DNA for the CDR3 is TGTGCCAGCAGCTCCTCTGAGGGGGTTTGGGAGACCCAGTACTTC.

The rearrangement links TRBV25-1 to TRBJ1-1; D gene unclear. Germline CDR1 is MGHDK and CDR2 is SYGVNS. V was clipped by 0 bases and J by 3 bases, with 11 bases between them. The length of the CDR3 is 15 residues. The CDR3 is CASSEYNERDTEAFF. The CDR3 nucleotides read TGTGCCAGCAGTGAATATAACGAGAGGGACACTGAAGCTTTCTTT.